These 6 T cell receptor beta chains came from one sample sequenced in a study of T cell changes during pregnancy in multiple sclerosis. Clones were read by immunoSEQ multiplex PCR, and TCRdb kept only the in-frame ones, dropping some. The repertoire holds around 80,000 clones, with about 91% as singletons. The source material was peripheral blood, sampled before pregnancy. The receptors were gathered from a female donor with multiple sclerosis, enrolled in a pregnancy study.

The chain recombines TRBV5-1 with TRBJ2-5; D is unresolved. The CDR3 has 15 amino acids. V was cut by 0 bases and J by 2 bases, with 11 bases left in between. The V gene's germline CDR1 is SGHRS and CDR2 YFSETQ. The CDR3 protein is CASSLAGPRQETQYF. Here the CDR3 DNA reads TGCGCCAGCAGCTTGGCTGGGCCGCGACAAGAGACCCAGTACTTC.

Written as DNA, the CDR3 is TGTGCCAGCAGCGGTCTTGGCGGCAGCTCCTACAATGAGCAGTTCTTC. Translated: CASSGLGGSSYNEQFF. This sequence joins TRBV7-9 and TRBJ2-1; D unresolved. The V end was cut by 5 bases, the J end by 0 bases, with 14 bases between. The CDR3 loop spans 16 amino acids. Per the germline V gene, CDR1 is SEHNR and CDR2 is FQNEAQ (reference sequence).

The chain is built from TRBV5-1 and TRBJ2-1; 10 bases are shared with TRBD2. This CDR3 region has 16 residues. The V and J ends lost 0 bases and 8 bases, in that order; junction bases with no gene match: 8. The germline CDR1 and CDR2 sequences are SGHRS and YFSETQ. As DNA, the CDR3 is TGCGCCAGCAGCTTGGGTAGGGCTAGCGGGAGCCATGAGCAGTTCTTC. Translating gives CASSLGRASGSHEQFF.

The chain joins TRBV4-2 to TRBJ1-3; D is unresolved. Between the trimmed V and J ends, which lost 0 bases and 4 bases, there was a span of 4 bases. CDR1 is LGHNA, CDR2 YNFKEQ, per germline. The CDR3 length is 13 residues. This chain's CDR3 is CASSQDRGNTIYF. In nucleotides, the CDR3 is TGTGCCAGCAGCCAAGATCGGGGAAACACCATATATTTT.

The chain is built from TRBV11-1 and TRBJ1-1; 8 nucleotides align to TRBD1. The CDR3 runs 17 residues. Trimming at V came to 2 bases and at J to 2 bases, leaving 10 bases not matched to a gene. Germline CDR1 and CDR2: SGHAT and FQDESV (reference sequence). CDR3 loop: CASSLLGQGARNTEAFF. CDR3 coding DNA: TGTGCCAGCAGCTTATTAGGCCAGGGGGCGAGAAACACTGAAGCTTTCTTT.

The chain uses TRBV29-1 and TRBJ1-2; 7 bases fit TRBD1. This CDR3 spans 15 amino acids. The V segment lost 6 bases and the J segment 2 bases; nucleotides outside the gene matches: 12. Germline V lookup: CDR1 SQVTM, CDR2 ANQGSEA. The CDR3 loop is CSVGSPVDRNYGYTF. CDR3 DNA: TGCAGCGTGGGTTCCCCCGTGGACAGGAACTATGGCTACACCTTC.